This TCR beta chain was profiled in a study of radiation and T cells in renal cell carcinoma. In regard to this clone: The antigen remains undetermined.

Described time point: baseline pretreatment blood. This sample's treatment: 15 Gy SBRT to primary tumor, nephrectomy 4 weeks later. Blood was sampled at baseline, 2 weeks and 4 weeks after SBRT. Clear cell pathology was present in this patient's renal cell carcinoma. Study results and limitations: In blood, top tumor clones expanded by 2 weeks, shrinking by 4. Baseline intratumoral clonotype presence is unknown without pretreatment biopsies.

Clones were sequenced by immunoSEQ multiplex PCR, and TCRdb holds only the in-frame ones, with some missing. The profile shows about 150,000 clones, nearly 90% of them singletons. V dropped 7 bases and J dropped 7 bases, with 14 bases sitting between them. The CDR3 is 12 amino acids. In germline, CDR1 is MNHNY, CDR2 SVGAGI (reference sequence). The clonotype comes from a woman aged 45-65 years with renal cell carcinoma. The chain combines TRBV6-6 with TRBJ2-7; possible D gene TRBD2, 6 bases. This specimen was blood, taken from a patient whose treatment included radiotherapy and nephrectomy. The CDR3 is CASMIRGREQYF. CDR3 coding DNA: TGTGCCAGCATGATTCGGGGGAGGGAGCAGTACTTC.